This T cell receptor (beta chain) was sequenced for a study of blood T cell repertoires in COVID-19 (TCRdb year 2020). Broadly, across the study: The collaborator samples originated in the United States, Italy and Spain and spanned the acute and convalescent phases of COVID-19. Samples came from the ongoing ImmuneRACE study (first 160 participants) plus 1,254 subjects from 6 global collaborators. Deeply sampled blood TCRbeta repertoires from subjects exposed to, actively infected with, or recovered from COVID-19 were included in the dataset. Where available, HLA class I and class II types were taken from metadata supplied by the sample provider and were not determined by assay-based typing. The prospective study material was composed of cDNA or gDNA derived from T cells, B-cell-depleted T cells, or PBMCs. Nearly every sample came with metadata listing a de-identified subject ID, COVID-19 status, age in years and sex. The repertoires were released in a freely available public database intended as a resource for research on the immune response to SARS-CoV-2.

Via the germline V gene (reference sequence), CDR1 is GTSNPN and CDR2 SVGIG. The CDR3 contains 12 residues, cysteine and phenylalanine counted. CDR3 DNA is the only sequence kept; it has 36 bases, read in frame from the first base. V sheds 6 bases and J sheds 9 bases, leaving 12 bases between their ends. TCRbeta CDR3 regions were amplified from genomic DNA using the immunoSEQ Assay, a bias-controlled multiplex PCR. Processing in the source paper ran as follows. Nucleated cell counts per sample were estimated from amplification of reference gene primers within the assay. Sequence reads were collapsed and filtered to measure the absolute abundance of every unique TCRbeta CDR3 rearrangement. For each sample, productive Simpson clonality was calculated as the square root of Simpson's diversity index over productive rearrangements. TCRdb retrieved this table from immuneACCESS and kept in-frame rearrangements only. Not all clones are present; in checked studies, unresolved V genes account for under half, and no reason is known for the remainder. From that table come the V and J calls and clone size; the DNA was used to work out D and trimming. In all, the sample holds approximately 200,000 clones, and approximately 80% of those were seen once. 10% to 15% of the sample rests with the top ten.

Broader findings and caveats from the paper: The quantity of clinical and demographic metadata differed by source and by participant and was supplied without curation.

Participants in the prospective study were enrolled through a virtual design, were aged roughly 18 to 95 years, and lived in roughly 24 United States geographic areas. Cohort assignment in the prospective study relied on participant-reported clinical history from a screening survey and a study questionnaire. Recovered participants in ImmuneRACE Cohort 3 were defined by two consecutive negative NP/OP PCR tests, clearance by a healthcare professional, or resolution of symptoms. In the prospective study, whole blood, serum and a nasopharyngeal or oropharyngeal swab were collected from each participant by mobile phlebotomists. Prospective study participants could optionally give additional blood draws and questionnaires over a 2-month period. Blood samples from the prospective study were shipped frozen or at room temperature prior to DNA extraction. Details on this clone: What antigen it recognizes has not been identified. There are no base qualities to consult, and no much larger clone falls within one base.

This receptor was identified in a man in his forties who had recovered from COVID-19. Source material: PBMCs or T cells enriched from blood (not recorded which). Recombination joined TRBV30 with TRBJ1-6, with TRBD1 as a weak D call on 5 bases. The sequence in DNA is TGTGCCTGCAACAGGATTCCTTCACCCCTCCACTTT. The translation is CACNRIPSPLHF.